Listed below are T cell receptor beta chains from one sample, sequenced in a study of cytomegalovirus exposure and HLA in healthy donors. TCRdb's copy holds only in-frame clones and misses some; the assay was immunoSEQ multiplex PCR. The profile shows about 100,000 clones, around 73% of them singletons. Sequenced input: PBMCs. The receptors originated from a man between 25 and 39 years old in good health and CMV-seronegative. Both conserved end residues are part of each CDR3.

TRBJ2-1	TRBV6-5	CASNDRNEQFF
-	TRBV29-1	CSVAIRGLAYEQYF
TRBJ2-7	TRBV29-1	CSVAGSYEQYF
TRBJ1-3	TRBV6-1	CASSDPSHSPGQPGNTIYF
TRBJ2-7	TRBV2	CASSVGESCEQYF
TRBJ1-2	TRBV7-2	CASSLDFRQGARHGYTF
TRBJ1-2	TRBV7-9	CASSTNRGGGPYGYTF
TRBJ2-7	TRBV29-1	CSVADLDRHEQYF
TRBJ2-7	TRBV4-2	CASSQELSDRIYEQYF
TRBJ2-2	TRBV6-1	CASEQGTAGELFF
TRBJ2-7	TRBV6-5	CASSLESTLKPYEQYF
TRBJ2-3	TRBV27	CASSLGGYVDTQYF
TRBJ2-3	TRBV4-1	CASNPQGADSTDTQYF
TRBJ2-3	TRBV9	CASSVVGAGTDTQYF
TRBJ2-7	TRBV15	CATTDADGYEQYF
TRBJ2-1	TRBV7-7	CASSFERTGEQFF
TRBJ1-1	TRBV27	CASSLCKAFF
TRBJ2-3	TRBV6-4	CASSDASGGAPDTQYF
TRBJ2-7	TRBV6-6	CASSYGQLYEQYF
TRBJ2-7	TRBV4-1	CASSQNGPGAGYEQYF
TRBJ2-5	TRBV9	CASSVGTSGGGISETQYF